These 28 T cell receptor beta chains were all obtained from the same sample, sequenced in a study of CXCR3-negative and CXCR3-positive naive CD8 T cells. Preparation of TRB cDNA libraries relied on 5' RACE carrying UMI labels. No DNA is given; TCRdb re-called the 5' RACE reads and lists each CDR3 protein once. Reported are some 39,000 distinct CDR3 sequences; the ten largest clones contain around 2%. The sample comprised naive CXCR3- CD8+ T cells from blood. Documented subset: CD45RO-CCR7+CD27+CD95- naive CD8+ T cells lacking CXCR3 (TNR3-). These receptors all come from a human donor in good health. Some clones in this sample may be carry-over from other donors' samples.

The gene calls are TRBV7-9 and TRBJ1-4. CDR1 is SEHNR and CDR2 is FQNEAQ in the germline V gene (reference sequence). The CDR3 is made up of 14 amino acids. The CDR3 protein is CASSLGGSNEKLFF.

The chain combines TRBV20-1 with TRBJ2-1; the D gene TCRdb calls, TRBD1, cannot be checked with no DNA. Germline V gene data show CDR1 as DFQATT and CDR2 as SNEGSKA (reference sequence). The CDR3 is 15 residues long. CDR3 sequence reads: CSAKSYLTGGSEQFF.

The V call is TRBV29-1, the J call TRBJ1-5. CDR1 and CDR2 (germline): SQVTM, ANQGSEA. CDR3 length: 12 residues. The CDR3 sequence: CSVSTGPAAQHF.

The genes are TRBV7-9 and TRBJ1-5; TCRdb names TRBD1, which stays unverified in the absence of DNA. CDR3 length equals 13 residues. CDR1 and CDR2 from the germline V gene are SEHNR and FQNEAQ (reference sequence). The CDR3 loop reads CASSLRAGQPQHF. The variable domain in full, completed from reference TRBV7-9 and TRBJ1-5, reads DTGVSQNPRHKITKRGQNVTFRCDPISEHNRLYWYRQTLGQGPEFLTYFQNEAQLEKSRLLSDRFSAERPKGSFSTLEIQRTEQGDSAMYLCASSLRAGQPQHFGDGTRLSIL.

The rearrangement joins TRBV27 to TRBJ2-5; TCRdb calls TRBD2, which cannot be checked without DNA. Germline values: CDR1 MNHEY, CDR2 SMNVEV (reference sequence). This CDR3 has 15 amino acids. The CDR3 loop reads CASSSSGLTWETQYF.

The V and J genes are TRBV5-6 and TRBJ2-7. CDR1 SGHDT and CDR2 YYEEEE come from the germline V gene. CDR3 size: 12 residues. The CDR3 sequence is CASGFSTYEQYF.

This chain connects TRBV29-1 to TRBJ2-2; TCRdb's assignment of TRBD2 cannot be checked, as there is no DNA. This CDR3 comprises 14 residues. Germline V gives CDR1 SQVTM, CDR2 ANQGSEA. This chain's CDR3 is CSVVLRDGTGELFF.

This rearrangement joins TRBV6-2 or TRBV6-3 to TRBJ2-7; the D call of TRBD1 rests on TCRdb alone, since no DNA is present to check it. Germline CDR1 reads MNHEY; CDR2 reads SVGEGT. This CDR3 is 12 amino acids long. CDR3 sequence: CASSFFPDWGYF.

The V and J genes are TRBV29-1 and TRBJ2-1; TCRdb picks TRBD1, but there is no DNA to check that call. Germline CDR1 SQVTM, CDR2 ANQGSEA. There are 11 residues in the CDR3. The CDR3 protein is CSVQGYNEQFF.

This clonotype is called medium-sized based on its frequency. This chain connects TRBV4-2 to TRBJ1-2; as DNA is missing, the TRBD1 call by TCRdb cannot be tested. CDR3 length equals 14 residues. The germline gives CDR1 LGHNA, CDR2 YNFKEQ. The CDR3 protein is CASSQVISGIGYTF.

Here the CDR3 reads CSVEDRTPLAKNIQYF. This chain connects TRBV29-1 to TRBJ2-4; TCRdb calls TRBD1, which cannot be checked without DNA. CDR1 is SQVTM, CDR2 ANQGSEA, per germline. This CDR3 spans 16 amino acids.

This rearrangement joins TRBV7-6 to TRBJ2-7; TCRdb gives TRBD1 as the D gene, but with no DNA this cannot be confirmed. CDR3 length: 12 amino acids. Per germline, CDR1 SGHVS and CDR2 FNYEAQ. The CDR3: CASRGTAYEQYF.

The CDR3 region is CASSLEFWDNKFYTF. This chain joins TRBV5-5 and TRBJ1-2; TCRdb returns TRBD1, unconfirmable since there is no DNA. The germline CDR1 and CDR2 sequences are SGHKS and YYEKEE (reference sequence). The length of the CDR3 is 15 residues.

The chain recombines TRBV7-9 with TRBJ2-5. CDR3 size: 14 residues. Germline lookup yields CDR1 SEHNR and CDR2 FQNEAQ (reference sequence). CDR3 protein: CASSLVGSQETQYF.

This sequence joins TRBV4-3 and TRBJ1-1; TCRdb reports TRBD1, a call that lacks DNA to check it against. There are 15 residues in the CDR3. Germline-derived CDR1 and CDR2 are LGHNA and YSLEER. CDR3 amino acids: CASSQDDGQADEAFF.

The chain carries TRBV28 and TRBJ2-3; TCRdb's D call of TRBD1 is untestable without DNA. The CDR3 has 13 amino acids. The V gene's germline CDR1 is MDHEN and CDR2 SYDVKM. The CDR3 sequence is CASKQGVPDTQYF. Together with reference TRBV28 and TRBJ2-3, the CDR3 gives the full variable domain: DVKVTQSSRYLVKRTGEKVFLECVQDMDHENMFWYRQDPGLGLRLIYFSYDVKMKEKGDIPEGYSVSREKKERFSLILESASTNQTSMYLCASKQGVPDTQYFGPGTRLTVL.

The chain is built from TRBV20-1 and TRBJ2-7; TCRdb's D call of TRBD1 is untestable without DNA. From germline, CDR1 is DFQATT and CDR2 SNEGSKA (reference sequence). The CDR3 runs 15 residues. The CDR3 loop reads CSARDLGQGNYEQYF.

This clonotype is medium-sized by frequency. V gene TRBV6-5 combines with J gene TRBJ2-5. The CDR3 length is 16 residues. Germline lookup yields CDR1 MNHEY and CDR2 SVGAGI. The CDR3 spells CASSPMTRLYQETQYF.

This chain joins TRBV12-3 or TRBV12-4 and TRBJ2-5; the TCRdb call, TRBD2, lacks DNA for checking. The CDR3 has 14 amino acids. CDR3 in amino acids: CASSLGGREETQYF.

The V call is TRBV7-9, the J call TRBJ2-7; the D call of TRBD2 rests on TCRdb alone, since no DNA is present to check it. The CDR3 runs 14 residues. Germline V gives CDR1 SEHNR, CDR2 FQNEAQ (reference sequence). The CDR3: CASSLGTSRDEQYF.

The chain is built from TRBV29-1 and TRBJ2-2. The CDR3 has 12 amino acids. Germline-derived CDR1 and CDR2 are SQVTM and ANQGSEA. CDR3 residues: CSVFANTGELFF.

The chain carries TRBV21-1 and TRBJ2-7. TRBV21-1 is assigned pseudogene status. The CDR3 has 15 residues. The CDR3 here is CASSNGRRVSEEQYF.

The rearrangement links TRBV5-1 to TRBJ2-2; TCRdb reports TRBD2, a call that lacks DNA to check it against. Germline V gives CDR1 SGHRS, CDR2 YFSETQ. CDR3 length equals 15 residues. CDR3 region: CASSLGLVNTGELFF.

V gene TRBV12-3 or TRBV12-4 combines with J gene TRBJ2-5; there is no DNA to check the TCRdb D call of TRBD1. This CDR3 region has 13 residues. The CDR3 loop reads CASTPAPQETQYF.

The chain combines TRBV27 with TRBJ2-2; absent DNA, TCRdb's TRBD1 call cannot be checked. Germline values: CDR1 MNHEY, CDR2 SMNVEV (reference sequence). The CDR3 has 18 amino acids. CDR3 sequence: CASSPITAGTGSTGELFF.

The gene calls are TRBV12-3 or TRBV12-4 and TRBJ2-1; TCRdb outputs TRBD1, but without DNA this stays unchecked. The CDR3 totals 12 residues. This CDR3 reads CASSWSRDEQFF.

The rearrangement joins TRBV6-2 or TRBV6-3 to TRBJ2-2; TCRdb's assignment of TRBD1 cannot be checked, as there is no DNA. Germline lookup yields CDR1 MNHEY and CDR2 SVGEGT. The length of the CDR3 is 14 residues. Here the CDR3 reads CASSYLGGSGELFF.

V is TRBV14 and J is TRBJ1-1; TCRdb calls TRBD1, which cannot be checked without DNA. The germline V gene encodes CDR1 SGHDN and CDR2 FVKESK. The length of the CDR3 is 13 residues. The CDR3 here is CASSHRDSTEAFF. The variable domain in full, completed from reference TRBV14 and TRBJ1-1, reads EAGVTQFPSHSVIEKGQTVTLRCDPISGHDNLYWYRRVMGKEIKFLLHFVKESKQDESGMPNNRFLAERTGGTYSTLKVQPAELEDSGVYFCASSHRDSTEAFFGQGTRLTVV.